Listed here are 23 T cell receptor beta chains from one sample, sequenced in a study of T cells in Graves' hyperthyroidism and ophthalmopathy (dated by TCRdb to about 2019). The protocol used for the library was multiplex PCR. The sequencing machine was an Illumina HiSeq 2000. TCR beta CDR3 regions were amplified from RNA transcripts. A first-round RT-PCR of the TCR CDR3 used the HTBI primer set with the Qiagen OneStep RT-PCR kit. The public reads were reanalyzed by TCRdb: fastp trimming at Q25, MiXCR alignment, in-frame beta chains only. Entries are consolidated by CDR3 protein sequence, retaining the most common genes and DNA. Across this sample there are 300,000 to 350,000 distinct CDR3 sequences, with about 18% seen only once. Of the sample, about 53% falls within the top ten clones. The sample taken for sequencing was blood. These receptors were taken from a woman in her forties or fifties with Graves' hyperthyroidism.

There are many counts of this clonotype. This CDR3 reads CASMSAGSTEAFF. CDR3 DNA: TGTGCCAGCATGAGCGCTGGTAGCACTGAAGCTTTCTTT. J is TRBJ1-1 and V is TRBV2; D unresolved. Per the germline V gene, CDR1 is SNHLY and CDR2 is FYNNEI. Deletions cut 7 bases from V and 4 bases from J, with 13 bases between. The CDR3 loop spans 13 amino acids.

V is TRBV7-9 and J is TRBJ1-2, with D uncertain. With 4 bases removed from V and 0 bases from J, the gap between germline ends came to 6 bases. Per germline, CDR1 SEHNR and CDR2 FQNEAQ (reference sequence). CDR3 length: 13 amino acids. The CDR3 DNA follows: TGTGCCAGCAGCTCGTCCTCTAACTATGGCTACACCTTC. It yields the protein CASSSSSNYGYTF.

This clonotype showed up just a few times. The chain uses TRBV10-3 and TRBJ1-3; D is undetermined. The CDR3 is 14 residues long. V was clipped by 4 bases and J by 0 bases, with 7 bases between them. CDR1 and CDR2 (germline): ENHRY, SYGVKD. The CDR3 loop reads CAISGGGSGNTIYF. Written as DNA, the CDR3 is TGTGCCATCAGTGGAGGCGGCTCTGGAAACACCATATATTTT.

On this clonotype itself: A much larger clone sits a single nucleotide away, making a read error possible. The conserved closing phenylalanine or tryptophan is absent in this CDR3, likely reflecting a read error. This chain uses TRBV2 with TRBJ2-1; 9 bases align to TRBD2. This CDR3 comprises 18 residues. CDR1 is SNHLY and CDR2 is FYNNEI in the germline V gene. Losses at the gene ends were 2 bases for V and 0 bases for J; bases not matched to a gene: 8. CDR3: CASSENPSGVSSYNEQFL. The DNA of the CDR3 is TGTGCCAGCAGTGAAAACCCTAGCGGGGTGAGCTCCTACAATGAGCAGTTCCTC.

The chain links TRBV20-1 to TRBJ2-3, with 8 bases identical to TRBD2. Germline V lookup: CDR1 DFQATT, CDR2 SNEGSKA (reference sequence). This CDR3 is built from 18 residues. V lost 3 bases, J lost 6 bases, and 20 bases stayed unmatched. Here the CDR3 DNA reads TGCAGTGCTAGCGGGACCAGGGGCCCTACGGGGGGGCGGGATACGCAGTATTTT. Encoded protein: CSASGTRGPTGGRDTQYF.

In this sample, this clonotype turned up a few times. This sequence may be a read error, since a much larger clone differs from it by one base. The chain couples TRBV18 to TRBJ1-2; D is unclear. CDR1 and CDR2 from the germline V gene are KGHSH and LQKENI. The CDR3 totals 12 residues. The DNA of the CDR3 is TGTGCCGGCTCACCCCGGGGTTATGGCTACACCTTC. It specifies CAGSPRGYGYTF. The full variable domain, in which reference TRBV18 and TRBJ1-2 provide the parts outside the CDR3, is NAGVMQNPRHLVRRRGQEARLRCSPMKGHSHVYWYRQLPEEGLKFMVYLQKENIIDESGMPKERFSAEFPKEGPSILRIQQVVRGDSAAYFCAGSPRGYGYTFGSGTRLTVV.

This clonotype was recorded many times. The chain combines TRBV5-6 with TRBJ2-1; D not resolved. The CDR3 sequence is 14 residues long. With 1 base removed from V and 10 bases from J, the gap between germline ends came to 15 bases. The germline V gene encodes CDR1 SGHDT and CDR2 YYEEEE. CDR3 sequence reads: CASSLYESASEQFF. The DNA for the CDR3 is TGTGCCAGCAGCTTGTACGAATCAGCATCCGAGCAGTTCTTC.

This clonotype was detected only a few times. The gene calls are TRBV9 and TRBJ2-3; TRBD2 is a possible D gene (7 bases). The V gene's germline CDR1 is SGDLS and CDR2 YYNGEE. There are 15 residues in the CDR3. The V and J ends lost 4 bases and 4 bases respectively, with 16 bases between them. The CDR3 coding sequence is TGTGCCAGCAGCCCACGGGGGGCTTGGGCAGATACGCAGTATTTT. Residues: CASSPRGAWADTQYF.

This clonotype was counted many times. The chain's CDR3 is CASSHLRDYGGGEQYV. For the CDR3, the DNA is TGTGCCAGCTCGCATCTCCGGGACTACGGCGGTGGCGAGCAGTACGTC. The chain has TRBV18 and TRBJ2-7, with TRBD2 matching 7 bases. V shed 6 bases and J 6 bases; nucleotides not matched to a gene: 17. The length of the CDR3 is 16 residues. Germline V gene sequence: CDR1 KGHSH, CDR2 LQKENI.

This clonotype was seen ten or more times. CDR3 DNA: TGTGCCAGCAGCTCACGACTAGACGCCTACAATGAGCAGTTCTTC. Translated, it gives CASSSRLDAYNEQFF. The V gene is TRBV7-9, the J gene TRBJ2-1; D may be TRBD2 (6 bases). V was shortened by 4 bases and J by 2 bases, with 12 bases between the two germline ends. The CDR3 spans 15 residues. Germline V lookup: CDR1 SEHNR, CDR2 FQNEAQ (reference sequence).

The chain joins TRBV7-9 to TRBJ1-2; D remains unclear. Germline CDR1 SEHNR, CDR2 FQNEAQ (reference sequence). The CDR3 runs to 16 residues. V dropped 2 bases and J dropped 4 bases, with 17 bases sitting between them. The CDR3 protein is CASSLPLLDVSYGYTF. CDR3 bases: TGTGCCAGCAGCTTACCCCTTTTGGACGTATCCTATGGCTACACCTTC.

This clonotype was picked up many times. The chain links TRBV12-3 or TRBV12-4 to TRBJ2-7; D might be TRBD2 (6 bases). The CDR3 has 15 residues. V was clipped by 1 base and J by 5 bases, with 15 bases between them. The CDR3 here is CASSLVPGVADEQYF. The CDR3 region has the DNA TGTGCCAGCAGTTTAGTGCCGGGGGTGGCAGACGAGCAGTACTTC.

In this sample, this clonotype turned up many times. J is TRBJ1-2 and V is TRBV6-5, with D possibly matching TRBD1 (5 bases). The V and J ends lost 0 bases and 10 bases respectively, with 15 bases between them. There are 14 residues in the CDR3. Germline assignment: CDR1 MNHEY and CDR2 SVGAGI. DNA for the CDR3: TGTGCCAGCAGTTACTCAGGGGCAGGCCCCAACTACACCTTC. It translates to CASSYSGAGPNYTF.

The chain uses TRBV14 and TRBJ2-5; no clear D. Trimming shortened V by 3 bases and J by 5 bases, and 10 bases separated the two germline ends. The CDR3 runs to 13 residues. Germline values: CDR1 SGHDN, CDR2 FVKESK. This CDR3 is CASSQDRAETQYF. CDR3 nucleotides: TGTGCCAGCAGCCAGGATCGTGCGGAGACCCAGTACTTC.

The J gene is TRBJ1-1, the V gene TRBV20-1, with unresolved D. The CDR3 runs 13 residues. With 2 bases removed from V and 0 bases from J, the gap between germline ends came to 7 bases. Germline lookup yields CDR1 DFQATT and CDR2 SNEGSKA (reference sequence). CDR3 region: CSARTNLNTEAFF. CDR3 nucleotides: TGCAGTGCTAGAACAAACTTGAACACTGAAGCTTTCTTT.

The rearrangement links TRBV14 to TRBJ2-3; D gene uncertain. This CDR3 is 12 amino acids long. Germline CDR1 reads SGHDN; CDR2 reads FVKESK. V lost 1 base and J 5 bases, leaving 4 bases between the germline ends. The CDR3 DNA sequence: TGTGCCAGCAGCCAAGCACTAGATACGCAGTATTTT. Its protein product is CASSQALDTQYF. Complete variable domain (other parts from reference TRBV14 and TRBJ2-3): EAGVTQFPSHSVIEKGQTVTLRCDPISGHDNLYWYRRVMGKEIKFLLHFVKESKQDESGMPNNRFLAERTGGTYSTLKVQPAELEDSGVYFCASSQALDTQYFGPGTRLTVL.

This clonotype has ten or more counts. This chain uses TRBV11-2 with TRBJ2-2; TRBD2 might be the D (6 bases). The V gene's germline CDR1 is SGHAT and CDR2 FQNNGV. This CDR3 has 12 residues. The V gene lost 4 bases and the J gene lost 7 bases, with 7 bases spanning the gap. The chain's CDR3 is CASSSEGGELFF. The CDR3 nucleotides read TGTGCCAGCAGCTCGGAGGGCGGGGAGCTGTTTTTT.

This clonotype was seen at least ten times. The rearrangement links TRBV20-1 to TRBJ1-1, with a tentative D call TRBD1 (5 bases). With 6 bases removed from V and 1 base from J, the gap between germline ends came to 15 bases. Germline V gene sequence: CDR1 DFQATT, CDR2 SNEGSKA (reference sequence). CDR3 length equals 14 residues. CDR3 nucleotide sequence: TGCAGTGCAGAGTCGGACACAGAGAACACTGAAGCTTTCTTT. Its translation is CSAESDTENTEAFF.

J is TRBJ1-3 and V is TRBV5-1, with unresolved D. This CDR3 spans 14 amino acids. The germline gives CDR1 SGHRS, CDR2 YFSETQ. The V and J ends lost 0 bases and 3 bases respectively, with 7 bases between them. CDR3: CASSLGEVGNTIYF. CDR3 nucleotide sequence: TGCGCCAGCAGCTTGGGCGAGGTTGGAAACACCATATATTTT. Supplemented by reference TRBV5-1 and TRBJ1-3, the full variable domain reads KAGVTQTPRYLIKTRGQQVTLSCSPISGHRSVSWYQQTPGQGLQFLFEYFSETQRNKGNFPGRFSGRQFSNSRSEMNVSTLELGDSALYLCASSLGEVGNTIYFGEGSWLTVV.

This clonotype occurred a few times. Given the absence of the conserved phenylalanine or tryptophan at the CDR3 end, a read error is likely. The rearrangement joins TRBV2 to TRBJ2-5, with TRBD2 matching 7 bases. V gave up 2 bases and J gave up 5 bases; unmatched junction bases: 11. CDR3 length: 16 amino acids. Per the germline V gene, CDR1 is SNHLY and CDR2 is FYNNEI. CDR3 sequence reads: CASSEMGGRSGETQYL. CDR3 nucleotides: TGTGCCAGCAGTGAAATGGGAGGGAGGAGCGGGGAGACCCAGTACCTC.

J is TRBJ1-1 and V is TRBV6-2 or TRBV6-3; D possibly corresponds to TRBD1 (5 bases). Per the germline V gene, CDR1 is MNHEY and CDR2 is SVGEGT. This CDR3 is built from 15 residues. The ends were cut back, 0 bases at V and 1 base at J, with 9 bases in the middle. CDR3 sequence: CASSYSGRGNTEAFF. In nucleotides, the CDR3 is TGTGCCAGCAGTTACTCGGGGCGGGGGAACACTGAAGCTTTCTTT.

The V and J genes are TRBV4-1 and TRBJ2-3; 9 bases are shared with TRBD2. The germline CDR1 and CDR2 sequences are MGHRA and YSYEKL. V lost 1 base to trimming and J lost 5 bases; unmatched junction nucleotides: 10. The CDR3 covers 17 residues. CDR3 nucleotides: TGCGCCAGCAGCCAAGTTCAGGCGGGGGGGCCGGGAGATACGCAGTATTTT. Its translation is CASSQVQAGGPGDTQYF.

The chain carries TRBV9 and TRBJ2-2; D is perhaps TRBD1 (5 bases). V dropped 0 bases and J dropped 2 bases, with 8 bases sitting between them. CDR1 and CDR2 from the germline V gene are SGDLS and YYNGEE. The CDR3 length is 15 residues. In DNA form, the CDR3 reads TGTGCCAGCAGCGTAGCCGGACAAAACACCGGGGAGCTGTTTTTT. Translating it yields CASSVAGQNTGELFF.